The sample holds one count of the clone carrying this T cell receptor (beta chain). Synthetic spike-ins, TCR analog templates, were added into each PCR. Sequenced by immunoSEQ multiplex PCR; TCRdb stores in-frame clones only, minus some. The sample has about 91,000 clones, roughly nine tenths seen once. Per the germline V gene, CDR1 is SGDLS and CDR2 is YYNGEE. The length of the CDR3 is 15 residues. The V gene lost 2 bases and the J gene lost 0 bases, with 9 bases spanning the gap. Diagnoses among patients were locally advanced or metastatic urothelial carcinoma. The record originates from a study of PD-L1 blockade in urothelial cancer. Study-wide context: Most patients, about 85% of the roughly 30, were males with bladder-origin cancer.

Source: PBMCs, taken around atezolizumab (anti-PD-L1) treatment. The sequence was obtained from a man in his 60s with urothelial cancer. The gene calls are TRBV9 and TRBJ1-3; D is uncertain. Here the CDR3 reads CASSVGHYSGNTIYF. For the CDR3, the DNA is TGTGCCAGCAGCGTGGGCCATTACTCTGGAAACACCATATATTTT.